A selection of T cell receptor beta chains follows, all from one sample in a study of blood T cell repertoires in COVID-19. The table came from immunoSEQ multiplex PCR; TCRdb's copy has only in-frame clones and leaves some out. The sample holds around 220,000 clones; approximately 80% are singletons and the top ten take 7.8%. Material: peripheral blood. The receptors originated from a woman older than 75 with COVID-19, enrolled during active disease. The CDR3 runs from the conserved cysteine through the conserved F or W. Each record gives: D gene, clone size, J gene, V gene, CDR3 DNA, CDR3 protein. The D gene is left open where the match is weak. Only some rows state a clone size, as once, few, many or a class for expanded clones.

d_call: TRBD2
clone_size: .
j_call: TRBJ2-3
v_call: TRBV9
cdr3_nt: TGTGCCAGCAGCGTCGCCCCCGGACTGGATTCGGGGGGGCAGTATTTT
cdr3_aa: CASSVAPGLDSGGQYF

d_call: TRBD1
clone_size: .
j_call: TRBJ2-7
v_call: TRBV5-1
cdr3_nt: TGCGCCACCAAAGGACAGGGTGGTACGGACGAGCAGTACTTC
cdr3_aa: CATKGQGGTDEQYF

d_call: TRBD1
clone_size: once
j_call: TRBJ1-1
v_call: TRBV28
cdr3_nt: TGTGCCACCGCTCCGGGACAGGCCAGGGGAGCTTTCTTT
cdr3_aa: CATAPGQARGAFF

d_call: TRBD2
clone_size: .
j_call: TRBJ2-3
v_call: TRBV7-9
cdr3_nt: TGTGCCAGCAGCGTCATTAGCGGGGGGCTCCAGGATACGCAGTATTTT
cdr3_aa: CASSVISGGLQDTQYF

d_call: TRBD1
clone_size: .
j_call: TRBJ1-2
v_call: TRBV13
cdr3_nt: TGTGCCAGCAGCGGACGACAGGGTCTTGATGGCTACACCTTC
cdr3_aa: CASSGRQGLDGYTF

d_call: .
clone_size: .
j_call: TRBJ1-1
v_call: TRBV28
cdr3_nt: TGTGCCAGCAGTTTGAGGCGACTCACTCCTGAAGCTTTCTTT
cdr3_aa: CASSLRRLTPEAFF

d_call: .
clone_size: .
j_call: TRBJ2-7
v_call: TRBV5-1
cdr3_nt: TGCGCCAGCAGTGCAGGGGAACTATCCTACGAGCAGTACTTC
cdr3_aa: CASSAGELSYEQYF

d_call: .
clone_size: .
j_call: TRBJ2-5
v_call: TRBV15
cdr3_nt: TGTGCCACCAGCAGAGATAGGGGGGCGGCAGGGGGTACACCACAAGAGACCCAGTACTTC
cdr3_aa: CATSRDRGAAGGTPQETQYF

d_call: TRBD2
clone_size: .
j_call: TRBJ2-1
v_call: TRBV28
cdr3_nt: TGTGCCAGCAGTTTCCGCTCCGGGGGGGAGGGTGAGCAGTTCTTC
cdr3_aa: CASSFRSGGEGEQFF

d_call: TRBD2
clone_size: .
j_call: TRBJ2-1
v_call: TRBV9
cdr3_nt: TGTGCCAGCAGCGTAGCGGGACTAGCGGGGATCTCCTACAATGAGCAGTTCTTC
cdr3_aa: CASSVAGLAGISYNEQFF

d_call: TRBD1
clone_size: few
j_call: TRBJ1-1
v_call: TRBV2
cdr3_nt: TGTGCCAGCAGTGTGGTTACAGGGGATAGCACTGAAGCTTTCTTT
cdr3_aa: CASSVVTGDSTEAFF

d_call: .
clone_size: once
j_call: TRBJ1-1
v_call: TRBV5-4
cdr3_nt: TGTGCCAGCAGCTTGGGACTCCAGGGCACTGAAGCTTTCTTT
cdr3_aa: CASSLGLQGTEAFF

d_call: .
clone_size: .
j_call: TRBJ1-5
v_call: TRBV6-2/TRBV6-3
cdr3_nt: TGTGCCAGCAGCCTGTTGGGGGCACGCAATCAGCCCCAGCATTTT
cdr3_aa: CASSLLGARNQPQHF

d_call: .
clone_size: .
j_call: TRBJ1-2
v_call: TRBV5-1
cdr3_nt: TGCGCCAGCAGCCTACAGGGTGATGTGGAATTTGGCTACACCTTC
cdr3_aa: CASSLQGDVEFGYTF

d_call: TRBD1
clone_size: .
j_call: TRBJ2-5
v_call: TRBV5-1
cdr3_nt: TGCGCCAGCAGCACACAGGGGGCTGAAGAGACCCAGTACTTC
cdr3_aa: CASSTQGAEETQYF

d_call: TRBD1
clone_size: .
j_call: TRBJ1-2
v_call: TRBV4-1
cdr3_nt: TGCGCCAGCAGCCACACGTCCCAGACAGGGGATAACTATGGCTACACCTTC
cdr3_aa: CASSHTSQTGDNYGYTF

d_call: TRBD1
clone_size: .
j_call: TRBJ2-2
v_call: TRBV18
cdr3_nt: TGTGCCAGCTCACCCTTACAGGGGGACACCGGGGAGCTGTTTTTT
cdr3_aa: CASSPLQGDTGELFF

d_call: TRBD1
clone_size: .
j_call: TRBJ2-7
v_call: TRBV6-6
cdr3_nt: TGTGCCAGCAGTTCCAGGACAGGGAACTACGAGCAGTACTTC
cdr3_aa: CASSSRTGNYEQYF

d_call: .
clone_size: .
j_call: TRBJ2-3
v_call: TRBV5-1
cdr3_nt: TGCGCCAGCGGGCTCGCAGATACGCAGTATTTT
cdr3_aa: CASGLADTQYF

d_call: TRBD1
clone_size: .
j_call: TRBJ2-1
v_call: TRBV25-1
cdr3_nt: TGTGCCAGCAGTGAAAACGGTCGAACAGGGGAGTTTGAGCAGTTCTTC
cdr3_aa: CASSENGRTGEFEQFF

d_call: .
clone_size: .
j_call: TRBJ2-7
v_call: TRBV7-2
cdr3_nt: TGTGCCAGCAGCTTAGCCGGAGGTACCCGGGGGTACGAGCAGTACTTC
cdr3_aa: CASSLAGGTRGYEQYF

d_call: .
clone_size: .
j_call: TRBJ1-3
v_call: TRBV29-1
cdr3_nt: TGCAGCGTTGAAGCGGGGGTTGGAAACACCATATATTTT
cdr3_aa: CSVEAGVGNTIYF

d_call: .
clone_size: .
j_call: TRBJ1-2
v_call: TRBV6-5
cdr3_nt: TGTGCCAGCAGTTGGGGGGATGGGGGCTACACCTTC
cdr3_aa: CASSWGDGGYTF

d_call: TRBD2
clone_size: .
j_call: TRBJ2-1
v_call: TRBV5-1
cdr3_nt: TGCGCCAGCAGCGAAACGACTAGCGGGGGCGGGAATGAGCAGTTCTTC
cdr3_aa: CASSETTSGGGNEQFF

d_call: .
clone_size: .
j_call: TRBJ1-5
v_call: TRBV24-1
cdr3_nt: TGTGCCACCAGTGATGTCCCGCGACTGGTCCGGCAGCCCCAGCATTTT
cdr3_aa: CATSDVPRLVRQPQHF

d_call: .
clone_size: .
j_call: TRBJ2-1
v_call: TRBV19
cdr3_nt: TGTGCCAGTAGTATGCTTCTCGGACACTCCACTCACAATGAGCAGTTCTTC
cdr3_aa: CASSMLLGHSTHNEQFF

d_call: .
clone_size: .
j_call: TRBJ2-5
v_call: TRBV5-1
cdr3_nt: TGCGCCAGCAGCGGGAACGCGGGGGCCCAAGAGACCCAGTACTTC
cdr3_aa: CASSGNAGAQETQYF

d_call: .
clone_size: .
j_call: TRBJ2-5
v_call: TRBV9
cdr3_nt: TGTGCCAGCAGCCAGACCATGGGGGGAGAGACCCAGTACTTC
cdr3_aa: CASSQTMGGETQYF

d_call: TRBD1
clone_size: .
j_call: TRBJ2-7
v_call: TRBV27
cdr3_nt: TGTGCCAGCAGAAGGGCGGGACAGGGATTTTCCGAGCAGTACTTC
cdr3_aa: CASRRAGQGFSEQYF

d_call: TRBD1
clone_size: .
j_call: TRBJ1-2
v_call: TRBV5-5
cdr3_nt: TGTGCCAGCAGCTTGGGTTCAGGGGGCCTCTATGGCTACACCTTC
cdr3_aa: CASSLGSGGLYGYTF

d_call: TRBD1
clone_size: .
j_call: TRBJ1-2
v_call: TRBV5-4
cdr3_nt: TGTGCCAGCAGCCCCGACAGGGCCTATGGCTACACCTTC
cdr3_aa: CASSPDRAYGYTF

d_call: .
clone_size: once
j_call: TRBJ2-3
v_call: TRBV25-1
cdr3_nt: TGTGCCAGCAGGATCCCAGGCGCAGATACGCAGTATTTT
cdr3_aa: CASRIPGADTQYF